What follows is one T cell receptor beta chain and its context. With 4 bases removed from V and 6 bases from J, the gap between germline ends came to 16 bases. Germline loops: CDR1 MNHNY, CDR2 SVGAGI (reference sequence). CDR3 length: 15 amino acids. The record originates from a study of blood T cell repertoires in COVID-19. About the study: Acute-phase and convalescent COVID-19 samples originated in the United States, Italy and Spain. Nucleic acid was either cDNA or gDNA, and it came from T cells, B-cell-depleted T cells, or PBMCs.

Original processing notes: For nucleated cells, counts were estimated from reference gene primer amplification. TCRdb's table, derived via immunoSEQ multiplex PCR, lists solely in-frame clones and lacks some. The V and J calls and clone size were taken over from that table, and D and trimming were inferred from the DNA. The table records approximately 71,000 clones, 82% of them present only once. This chain connects TRBV6-6 to TRBJ2-1; TRBD2 is a possible D gene (5 bases). This receptor was identified in an elderly woman with acute or convalescent COVID-19. Sequenced sample: peripheral blood. The CDR3: CASSLMVLAPNEQFF. In nucleotides, the CDR3 is TGTGCCAGCAGTTTAATGGTCCTAGCACCCAATGAGCAGTTCTTC.